The sample holds many counts of the clone carrying this TCR beta chain. RNA transcripts were the template, and TCR beta CDR3 regions were amplified from them. First-round RT-PCR employed HTBI primers, with a second-round multiplex PCR after it. TCRdb analysed the multiplex PCR reads with MiXCR anew, one entry per CDR3 protein. The sample lists roughly 410,000 distinct CDR3 sequences, 15% to 17% occurring once. This entry belongs to a study of Graves' ophthalmopathy and Graves' hyperthyroidism. Orbital computed tomography and thyroid ultrasound, along with TRAb, serum thyroxine and clinical symptoms, underpinned diagnosis. Germline values: CDR1 LGHNA, CDR2 YNFKEQ. This CDR3 has 15 amino acids. The J segment lost 1 base and the V segment lost 11 bases, leaving 4 bases of the junction unmatched.

Sequencing was carried out using peripheral blood. This clonotype was sampled from a woman younger than 30 with stable Graves' hyperthyroidism. The chain is built from TRBV4-2 and TRBJ2-2; TRBD2 aligns across 13 bases. CDR3 sequence: CASGLAGENTGELFF. The DNA of the CDR3 is TGTGCCTCAGGACTAGCGGGGGAGAACACCGGGGAGCTGTTTTTT.